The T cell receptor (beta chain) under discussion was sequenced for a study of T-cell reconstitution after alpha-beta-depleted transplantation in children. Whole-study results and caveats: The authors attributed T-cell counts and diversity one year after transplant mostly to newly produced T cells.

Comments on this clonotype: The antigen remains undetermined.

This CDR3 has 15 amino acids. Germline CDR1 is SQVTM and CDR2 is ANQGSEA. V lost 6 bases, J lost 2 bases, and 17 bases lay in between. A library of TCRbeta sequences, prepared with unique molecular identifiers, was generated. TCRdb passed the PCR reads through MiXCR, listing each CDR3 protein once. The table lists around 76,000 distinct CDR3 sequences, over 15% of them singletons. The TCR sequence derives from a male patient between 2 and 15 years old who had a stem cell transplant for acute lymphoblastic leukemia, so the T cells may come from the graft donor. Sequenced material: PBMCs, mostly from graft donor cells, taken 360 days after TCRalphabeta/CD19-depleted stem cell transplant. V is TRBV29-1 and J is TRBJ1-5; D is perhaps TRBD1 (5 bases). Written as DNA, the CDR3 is TGCAGCGTGGCCGACAGTCCCCGTGGCAATCAGCCCCAGCATTTT. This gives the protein CSVADSPRGNQPQHF.